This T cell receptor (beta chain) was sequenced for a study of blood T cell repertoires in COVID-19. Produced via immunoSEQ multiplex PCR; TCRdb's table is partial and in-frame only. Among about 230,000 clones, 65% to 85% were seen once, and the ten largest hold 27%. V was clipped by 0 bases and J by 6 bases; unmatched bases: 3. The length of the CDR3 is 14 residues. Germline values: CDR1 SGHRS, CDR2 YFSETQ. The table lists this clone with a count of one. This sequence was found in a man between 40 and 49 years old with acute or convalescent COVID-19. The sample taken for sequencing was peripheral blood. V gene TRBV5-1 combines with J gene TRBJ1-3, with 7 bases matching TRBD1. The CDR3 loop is CASSLGQGSNTIYF. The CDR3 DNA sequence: TGCGCCAGCAGCTTGGGACAGGGATCAAACACCATATATTTT.